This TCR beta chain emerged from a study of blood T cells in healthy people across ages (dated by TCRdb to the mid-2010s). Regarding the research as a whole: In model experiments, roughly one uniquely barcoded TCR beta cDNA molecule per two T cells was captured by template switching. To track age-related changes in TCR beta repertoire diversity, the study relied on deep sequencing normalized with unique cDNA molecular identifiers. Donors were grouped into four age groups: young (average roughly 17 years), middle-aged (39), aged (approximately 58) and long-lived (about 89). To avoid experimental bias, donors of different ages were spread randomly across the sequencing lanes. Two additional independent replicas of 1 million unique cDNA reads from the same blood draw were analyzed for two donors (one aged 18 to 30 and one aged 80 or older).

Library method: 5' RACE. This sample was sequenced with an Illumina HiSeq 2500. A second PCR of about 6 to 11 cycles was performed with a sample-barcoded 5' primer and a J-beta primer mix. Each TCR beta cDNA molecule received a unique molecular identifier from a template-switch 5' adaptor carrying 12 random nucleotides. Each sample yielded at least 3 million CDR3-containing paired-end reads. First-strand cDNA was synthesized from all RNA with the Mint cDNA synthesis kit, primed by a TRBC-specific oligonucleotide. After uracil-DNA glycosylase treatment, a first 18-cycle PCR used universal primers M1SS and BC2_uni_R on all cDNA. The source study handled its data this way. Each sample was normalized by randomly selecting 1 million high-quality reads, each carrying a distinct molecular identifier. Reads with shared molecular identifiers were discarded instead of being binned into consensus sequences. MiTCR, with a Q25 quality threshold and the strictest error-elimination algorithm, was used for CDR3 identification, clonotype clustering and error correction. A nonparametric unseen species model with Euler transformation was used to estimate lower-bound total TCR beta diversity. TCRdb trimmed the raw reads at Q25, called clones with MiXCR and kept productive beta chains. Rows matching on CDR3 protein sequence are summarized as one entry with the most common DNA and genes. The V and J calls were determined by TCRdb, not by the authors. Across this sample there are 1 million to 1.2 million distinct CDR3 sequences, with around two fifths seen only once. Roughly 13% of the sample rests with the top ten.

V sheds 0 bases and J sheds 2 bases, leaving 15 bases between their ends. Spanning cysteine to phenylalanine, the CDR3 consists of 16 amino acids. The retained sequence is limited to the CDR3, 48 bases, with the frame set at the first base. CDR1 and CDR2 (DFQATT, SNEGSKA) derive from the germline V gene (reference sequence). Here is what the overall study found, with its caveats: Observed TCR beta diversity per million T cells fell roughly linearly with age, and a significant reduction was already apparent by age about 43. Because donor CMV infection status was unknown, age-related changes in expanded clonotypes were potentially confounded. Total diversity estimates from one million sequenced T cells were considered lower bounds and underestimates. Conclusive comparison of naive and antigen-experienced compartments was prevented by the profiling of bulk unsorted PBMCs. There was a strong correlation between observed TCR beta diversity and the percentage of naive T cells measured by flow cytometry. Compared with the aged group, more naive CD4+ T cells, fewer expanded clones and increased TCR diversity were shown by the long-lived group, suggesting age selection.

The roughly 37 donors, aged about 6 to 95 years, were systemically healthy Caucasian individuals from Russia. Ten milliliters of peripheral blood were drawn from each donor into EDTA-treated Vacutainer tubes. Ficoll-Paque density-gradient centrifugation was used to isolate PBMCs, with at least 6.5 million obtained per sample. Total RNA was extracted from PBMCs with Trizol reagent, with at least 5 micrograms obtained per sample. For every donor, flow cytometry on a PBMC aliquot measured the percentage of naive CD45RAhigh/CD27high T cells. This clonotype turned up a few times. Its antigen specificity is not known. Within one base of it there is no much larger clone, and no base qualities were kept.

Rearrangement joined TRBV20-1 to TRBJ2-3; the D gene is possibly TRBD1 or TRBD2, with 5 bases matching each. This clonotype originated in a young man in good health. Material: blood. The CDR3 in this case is CSARDAVQGDTDTQYF. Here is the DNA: TGCAGTGCTAGAGATGCGGTGCAGGGAGACACAGATACGCAGTATTTT.